This T cell receptor (beta chain) was profiled in a study of T cells after yellow fever vaccination. Study summary: The SMART-Seq v4 Ultra Low Input method served to prepare the low-cell-number fractions. General study points: Abundant bulk-derived clonotypes could contaminate FACS-sorted repertoires. Clonotypes found in both CD4 and CD8 compartments made up a small share.

5'RACE template switching added a universal primer site and UMIs to TCR cDNA. From the 5' RACE reads, TCRdb called clonotypes with MiXCR, one entry per CDR3 protein. The sample shows a few hundred thousand distinct CDR3 sequences, less than 9% of them seen only once. The sample holds a few counts of this clonotype. Its target is not known. This CDR3 comprises 18 residues. Trimming removed 0 bases from V and 5 bases from J; junction bases left unmatched: 13. Germline V lookup: CDR1 DFQATT, CDR2 SNEGSKA (reference sequence). This clonotype originated in a man younger than 40 who received the YFV17D yellow fever vaccine. The V and J genes are TRBV20-1 and TRBJ2-7; 13 nucleotides line up with TRBD2. The sample consisted of CD4+ T cells sorted from PBMCs, taken 15 days after the yellow fever booster vaccination. The CDR3 DNA reads as TGCAGTGCTAGAGATCTCGGGACTAGCGGGAAAGATATTGACGAGCAGTACTTC. Translated: CSARDLGTSGKDIDEQYF.